The sequence of this TCR beta chain was determined in a study of blood T cell repertoires in COVID-19. At the level of the study: Acute and convalescent COVID-19 specimens originated in the United States, Italy and Spain.

This CDR3 is built from 14 residues. Trimming at V came to 5 bases and at J to 4 bases, leaving 6 bases not matched to a gene. The germline V gene has CDR1 SGHTA and CDR2 FQGTGA. Clones were read by immunoSEQ multiplex PCR, and TCRdb kept only the in-frame ones, dropping some. The sample yields almost 400,000 clones, more than 70% seen once. This chain joins TRBV7-3 and TRBJ2-7; the match to TRBD1 covers 9 bases. Material: peripheral blood. The TCR was taken from an older woman with COVID-19, enrolled during active disease. CDR3 DNA sequence: TGTGCCAGCAGCCCAGGGACAGGGCGGTACGAGCAGTACTTC. It encodes CASSPGTGRYEQYF.